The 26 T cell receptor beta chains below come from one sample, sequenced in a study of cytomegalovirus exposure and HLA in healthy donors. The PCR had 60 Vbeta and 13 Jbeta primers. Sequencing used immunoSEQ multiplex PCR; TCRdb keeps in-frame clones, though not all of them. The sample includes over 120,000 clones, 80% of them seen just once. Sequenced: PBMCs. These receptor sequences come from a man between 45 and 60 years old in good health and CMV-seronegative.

This chain's CDR3 is CASSSSAGGNSEQFF. In DNA, the CDR3 is TGTGCCAGCAGCTCCTCAGCGGGAGGAAACAGTGAGCAGTTCTTC. This rearrangement joins TRBV11-2 to TRBJ2-1; the match to TRBD2 covers 9 bases. The trim removed 4 bases at V and 9 bases at J, leaving 10 bases unmatched. The V gene's germline CDR1 is SGHAT and CDR2 FQNNGV. The CDR3 runs 15 residues.

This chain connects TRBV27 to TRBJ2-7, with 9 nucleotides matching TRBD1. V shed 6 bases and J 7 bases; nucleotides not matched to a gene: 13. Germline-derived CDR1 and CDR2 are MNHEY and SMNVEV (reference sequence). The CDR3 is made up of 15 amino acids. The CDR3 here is CASSISDRGVREQYF. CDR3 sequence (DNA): TGTGCCAGCAGCATAAGCGACAGGGGGGTGAGGGAGCAGTACTTC.

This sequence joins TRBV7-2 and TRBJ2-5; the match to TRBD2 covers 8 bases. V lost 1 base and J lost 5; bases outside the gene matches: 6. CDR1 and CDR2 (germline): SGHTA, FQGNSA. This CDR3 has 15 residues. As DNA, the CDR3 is TGTGCCAGCAGCTTAGTTTCGGGGGGGCGGGAGACCCAGTACTTC. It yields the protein CASSLVSGGRETQYF.

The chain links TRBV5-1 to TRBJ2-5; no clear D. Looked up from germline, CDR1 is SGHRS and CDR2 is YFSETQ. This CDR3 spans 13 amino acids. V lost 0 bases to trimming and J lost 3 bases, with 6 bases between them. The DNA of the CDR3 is TGCGCCAGCAGCTTGGATATCGAAGAGACCCAGTACTTC. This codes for CASSLDIEETQYF.

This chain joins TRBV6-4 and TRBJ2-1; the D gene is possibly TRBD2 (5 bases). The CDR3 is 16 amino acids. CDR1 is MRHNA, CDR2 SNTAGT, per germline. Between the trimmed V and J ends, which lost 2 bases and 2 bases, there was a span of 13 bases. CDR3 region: CASSDRLATTYNEQFF. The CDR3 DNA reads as TGTGCCAGCAGTGACCGGCTAGCTACTACCTACAATGAGCAGTTCTTC.

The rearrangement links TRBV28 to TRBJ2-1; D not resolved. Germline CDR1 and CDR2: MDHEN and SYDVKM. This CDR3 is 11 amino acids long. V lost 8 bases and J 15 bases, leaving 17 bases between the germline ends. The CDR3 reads CASHLTGYTFF. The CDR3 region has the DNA TGTGCCAGCCATTTAACCGGTTATACGTTCTTC.

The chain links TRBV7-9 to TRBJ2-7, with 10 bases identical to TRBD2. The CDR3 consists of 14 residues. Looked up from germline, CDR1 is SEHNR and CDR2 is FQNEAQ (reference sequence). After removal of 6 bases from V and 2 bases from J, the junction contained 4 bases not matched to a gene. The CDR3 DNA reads TGTGCCAGCAGGTCTAGCGGGAGTCCCTACGAGCAGTACTTC. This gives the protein CASRSSGSPYEQYF.

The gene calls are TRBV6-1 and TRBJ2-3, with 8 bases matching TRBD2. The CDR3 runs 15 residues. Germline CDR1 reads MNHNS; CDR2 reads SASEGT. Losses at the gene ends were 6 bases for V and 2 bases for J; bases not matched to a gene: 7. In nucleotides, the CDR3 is TGTGCCAGCAGGGGGCTAGCGGGTCTCACAGATACGCAGTATTTT. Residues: CASRGLAGLTDTQYF.

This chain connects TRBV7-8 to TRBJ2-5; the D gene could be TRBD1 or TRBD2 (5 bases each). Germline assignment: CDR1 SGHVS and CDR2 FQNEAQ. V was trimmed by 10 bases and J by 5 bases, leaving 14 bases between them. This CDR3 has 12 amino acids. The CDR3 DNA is TGTGCCACCAGGGTAGGACTCGAGACCCAGTACTTC. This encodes CATRVGLETQYF.

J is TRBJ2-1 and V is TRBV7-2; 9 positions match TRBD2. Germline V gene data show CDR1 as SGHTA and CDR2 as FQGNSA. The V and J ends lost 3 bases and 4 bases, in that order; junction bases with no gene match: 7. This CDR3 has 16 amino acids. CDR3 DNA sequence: TGTGCCAGCAGCTTGGTAGGTAGCGGGGGTTACAATGAGCAGTTCTTC. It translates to CASSLVGSGGYNEQFF. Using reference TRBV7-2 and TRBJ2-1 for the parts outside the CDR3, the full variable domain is GAGVSQSPSNKVTEKGKDVELRCDPISGHTALYWYRQSLGQGLEFLIYFQGNSAPDKSGLPSDRFSAERTGGSVSTLTIQRTQQEDSAVYLCASSLVGSGGYNEQFFGPGTRLTVL.

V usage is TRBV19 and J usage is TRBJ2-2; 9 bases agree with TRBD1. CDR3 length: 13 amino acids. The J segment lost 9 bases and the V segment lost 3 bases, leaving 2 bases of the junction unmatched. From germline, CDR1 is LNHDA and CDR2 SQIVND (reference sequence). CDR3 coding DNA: TGTGCCAGTAGTATTAACAGGGGGCGGGAGCTGTTTTTT. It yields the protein CASSINRGRELFF.

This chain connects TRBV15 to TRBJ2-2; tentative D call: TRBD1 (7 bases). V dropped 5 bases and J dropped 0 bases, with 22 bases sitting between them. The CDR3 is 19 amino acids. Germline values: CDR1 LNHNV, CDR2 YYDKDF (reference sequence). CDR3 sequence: CATSGGWGQTPTNTGELFF. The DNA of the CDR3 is TGTGCCACCAGCGGAGGGTGGGGACAGACGCCAACGAACACCGGGGAGCTGTTTTTT.

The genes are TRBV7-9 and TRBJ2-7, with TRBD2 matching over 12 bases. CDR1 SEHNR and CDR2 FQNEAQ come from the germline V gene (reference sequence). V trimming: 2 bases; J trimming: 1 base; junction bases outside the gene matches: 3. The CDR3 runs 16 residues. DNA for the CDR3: TGTGCCAGCAGCTTAAGACTAGCGGGAGCTTCCTACGAGCAGTACTTC. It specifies CASSLRLAGASYEQYF.

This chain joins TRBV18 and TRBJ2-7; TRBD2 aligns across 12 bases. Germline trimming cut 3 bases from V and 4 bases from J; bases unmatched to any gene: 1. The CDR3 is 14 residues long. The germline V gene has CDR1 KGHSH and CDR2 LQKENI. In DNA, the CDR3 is TGTGCCAGCTCACCGGGACTAGCGGGTTACGAGCAGTACTTC. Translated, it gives CASSPGLAGYEQYF. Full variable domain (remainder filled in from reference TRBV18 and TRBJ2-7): NAGVMQNPRHLVRRRGQEARLRCSPMKGHSHVYWYRQLPEEGLKFMVYLQKENIIDESGMPKERFSAEFPKEGPSILRIQQVVRGDSAAYFCASSPGLAGYEQYFGPGTRLTVT.

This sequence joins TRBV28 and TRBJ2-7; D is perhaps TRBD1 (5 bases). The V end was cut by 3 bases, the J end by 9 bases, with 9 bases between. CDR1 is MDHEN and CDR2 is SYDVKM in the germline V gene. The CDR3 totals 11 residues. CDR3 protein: CASSFTGGQYF. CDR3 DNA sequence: TGTGCCAGCAGTTTTACAGGCGGGCAGTACTTC.

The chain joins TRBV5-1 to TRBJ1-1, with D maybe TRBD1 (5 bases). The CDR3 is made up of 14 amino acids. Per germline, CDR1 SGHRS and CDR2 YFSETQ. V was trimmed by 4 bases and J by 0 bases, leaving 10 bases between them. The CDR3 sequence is CASSKGAVNTEAFF. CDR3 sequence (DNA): TGCGCCAGCAGCAAAGGGGCCGTGAACACTGAAGCTTTCTTT.

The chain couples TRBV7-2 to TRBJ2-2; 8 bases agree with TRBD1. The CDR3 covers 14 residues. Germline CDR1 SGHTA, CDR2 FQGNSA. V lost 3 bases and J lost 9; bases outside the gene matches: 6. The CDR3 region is CASSFDRGGRELFF. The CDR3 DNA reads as TGTGCCAGCAGCTTCGACAGGGGTGGTAGGGAGCTGTTTTTT.

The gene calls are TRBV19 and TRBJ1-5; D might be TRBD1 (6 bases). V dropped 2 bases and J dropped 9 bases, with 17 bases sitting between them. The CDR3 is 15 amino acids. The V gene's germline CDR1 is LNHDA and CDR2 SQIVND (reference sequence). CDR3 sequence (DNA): TGTGCCAGTAGTATAAGGCAGGGGCCGGACGGGCCCCAGCATTTT. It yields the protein CASSIRQGPDGPQHF.

This CDR3 is CASSADRLPTGELFF. The CDR3 DNA follows: TGTGCCAGCAGCGCGGACAGGCTACCCACCGGGGAGCTGTTTTTT. The chain carries TRBV7-9 and TRBJ2-2; 7 bases fit TRBD1. The CDR3 is made up of 15 amino acids. CDR1 SEHNR and CDR2 FQNEAQ come from the germline V gene (reference sequence). After removal of 5 bases from V and 4 bases from J, the junction contained 7 bases not matched to a gene.

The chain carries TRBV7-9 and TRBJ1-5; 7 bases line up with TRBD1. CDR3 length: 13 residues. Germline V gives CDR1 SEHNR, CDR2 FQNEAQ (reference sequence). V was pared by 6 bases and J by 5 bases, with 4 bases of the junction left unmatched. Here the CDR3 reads CASSRQGDQPQHF. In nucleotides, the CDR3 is TGTGCCAGCAGTCGGCAGGGGGATCAGCCCCAGCATTTT.

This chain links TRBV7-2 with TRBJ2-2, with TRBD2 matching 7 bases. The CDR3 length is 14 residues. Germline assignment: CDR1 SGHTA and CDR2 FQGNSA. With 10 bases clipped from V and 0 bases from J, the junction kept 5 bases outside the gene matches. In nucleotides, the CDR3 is TGTGCCATCTTGGGGGGGACGAACACCGGGGAGCTGTTTTTT. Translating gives CAILGGTNTGELFF.

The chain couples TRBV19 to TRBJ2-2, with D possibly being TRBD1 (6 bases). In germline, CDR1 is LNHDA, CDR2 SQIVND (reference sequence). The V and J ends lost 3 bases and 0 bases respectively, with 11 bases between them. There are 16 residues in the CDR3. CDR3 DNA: TGTGCCAGTAGTATGAGAGGACAGACGAACACCGGGGAGCTGTTTTTT. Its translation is CASSMRGQTNTGELFF.

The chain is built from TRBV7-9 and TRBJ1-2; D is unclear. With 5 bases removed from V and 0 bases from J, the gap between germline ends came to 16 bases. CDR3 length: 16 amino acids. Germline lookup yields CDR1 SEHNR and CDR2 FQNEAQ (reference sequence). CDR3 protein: CASSPTPQVSNYGYTF. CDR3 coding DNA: TGTGCCAGCAGCCCAACCCCGCAGGTTTCTAACTATGGCTACACCTTC.

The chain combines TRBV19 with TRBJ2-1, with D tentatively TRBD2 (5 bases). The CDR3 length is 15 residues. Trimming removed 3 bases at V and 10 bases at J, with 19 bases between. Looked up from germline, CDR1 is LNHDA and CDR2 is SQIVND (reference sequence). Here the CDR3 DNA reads TGTGCCAGTAGTATGGTCGTGAGGGCCGGCCGGGAGCAGTTCTTC. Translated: CASSMVVRAGREQFF.

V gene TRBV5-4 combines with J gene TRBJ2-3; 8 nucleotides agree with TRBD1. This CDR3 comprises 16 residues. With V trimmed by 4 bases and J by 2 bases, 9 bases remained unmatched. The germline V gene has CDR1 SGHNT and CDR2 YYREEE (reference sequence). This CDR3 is CASSIYRGILTDTQYF. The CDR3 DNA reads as TGTGCCAGCAGCATCTACAGGGGGATACTCACAGATACGCAGTATTTT. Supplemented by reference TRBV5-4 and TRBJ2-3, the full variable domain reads ETGVTQSPTHLIKTRGQQVTLRCSSQSGHNTVSWYQQALGQGPQFIFQYYREEENGRGNFPPRFSGLQFPNYSSELNVNALELDDSALYLCASSIYRGILTDTQYFGPGTRLTVL.

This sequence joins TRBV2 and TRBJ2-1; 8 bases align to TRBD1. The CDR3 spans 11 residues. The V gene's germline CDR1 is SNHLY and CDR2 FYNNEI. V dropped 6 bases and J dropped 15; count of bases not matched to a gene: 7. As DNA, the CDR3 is TGTGCCAGCAGCCCGACAGGGGAAGCGTTCTTC. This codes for CASSPTGEAFF.